These 25 T cell receptor beta chains share one sample of origin, sequenced in a study of blood T cells in healthy people across ages. A second PCR of roughly 6 to 12 cycles used a sample-barcoded 5' primer and a J-beta primer mix. TCRdb used MiXCR to reprocess the 5' RACE reads, holding one entry per CDR3 protein. The sample carries about a million distinct CDR3 sequences, 51% recorded once. Input material: blood. The origin of the receptors is a woman aged 60 to 75 in good health.

The CDR3 is CASSQDASGRRETQYF. For the CDR3, the DNA is TGCGCCAGCAGCCAAGATGCGAGCGGGAGGCGAGAGACCCAGTACTTC. This rearrangement joins TRBV4-1 to TRBJ2-5, with 9 bases that match TRBD2. This CDR3 comprises 16 residues. Germline V gives CDR1 MGHRA, CDR2 YSYEKL. The V and J ends lost 0 bases and 4 bases, in that order; junction bases with no gene match: 6.

The chain recombines TRBV7-2 with TRBJ2-6; weak D call: TRBD2 (6 bases). This CDR3 contains 13 residues. In germline, CDR1 is SGHTA, CDR2 FQGNSA. V lost 7 bases and J 3 bases, leaving 7 bases between the germline ends. The DNA of the CDR3 is TGTGCCAGCACCGGGGGTGGGGCCAACGTCCTGACTTTC. It is translated as CASTGGGANVLTF. The variable domain in full, with the rest retrieved from reference TRBV7-2 and TRBJ2-6, is GAGVSQSPSNKVTEKGKDVELRCDPISGHTALYWYRQSLGQGLEFLIYFQGNSAPDKSGLPSDRFSAERTGGSVSTLTIQRTQQEDSAVYLCASTGGGANVLTFGAGSRLTVL.

This sequence joins TRBV10-2 and TRBJ2-3; D tentatively reads TRBD1 or TRBD2 (5 bases each). The germline gives CDR1 WSHSY, CDR2 SAAADI. The CDR3 spans 13 residues. Trimming stripped 8 bases from V and 4 bases from J, with 13 bases between. Written as DNA, the CDR3 is TGCGCCAGCGGACCGGGGCGGGCAGATACGCAGTATTTT. Translating it yields CASGPGRADTQYF.

This clonotype has a handful of counts. J is TRBJ2-7 and V is TRBV20-1; TRBD2 matches at 10 bases. With 6 bases clipped from V and 2 bases from J, the junction kept 10 bases outside the gene matches. The germline CDR1 and CDR2 sequences are DFQATT and SNEGSKA (reference sequence). This CDR3 contains 15 residues. CDR3 coding DNA: TGCAGTGCCCTATACCTAAGCGGGAGGGCCTACGAGCAGTACTTC. As protein: CSALYLSGRAYEQYF.

This clonotype was detected a few times. The chain recombines TRBV20-1 with TRBJ2-1; TRBD2 might be the D (5 bases). The germline V and J ends were trimmed by 4 bases and 4 bases, with 14 bases remaining between them. This CDR3 comprises 14 residues. Per germline, CDR1 DFQATT and CDR2 SNEGSKA (reference sequence). CDR3 sequence reads: CSATPAAFYNEQFF. For the CDR3, the DNA is TGCAGTGCTACGCCAGCGGCATTTTACAATGAGCAGTTCTTC.

The chain couples TRBV9 to TRBJ2-1, with TRBD2 matching over 11 bases. The CDR3 runs 17 residues. V was pared by 7 bases and J by 9 bases, with 18 bases of the junction left unmatched. CDR1 SGDLS and CDR2 YYNGEE come from the germline V gene. CDR3 amino acids: CASGSLAGGQKRGEQFF. CDR3 in DNA: TGTGCCAGCGGATCTCTAGCGGGAGGTCAAAAGAGGGGTGAGCAGTTCTTC.

This clonotype appeared once. V gene TRBV27 combines with J gene TRBJ2-3; D gene ambiguous. The germline gives CDR1 MNHEY, CDR2 SMNVEV (reference sequence). The V and J ends lost 5 bases and 0 bases respectively, with 15 bases between them. This CDR3 spans 16 amino acids. The CDR3 region has the DNA TGTGCCAGCAGTGCCCGGACCGGACCTAGCACAGATACGCAGTATTTT. Its translation is CASSARTGPSTDTQYF.

This chain links TRBV4-3 with TRBJ2-4; maybe TRBD1 (6 bases). Near its end, the DNA agrees better with TRBJ2-7, so the J call may be wrong. The CDR3 is 14 residues long. Germline V gene data show CDR1 as LGHNA and CDR2 as YSLEER. Written as DNA, the CDR3 is TGCGCCAGCAGCCAAGTCAGGGGTCCCTACGAGCAGTACTTC. Translation gives CASSQVRGPYEQYF.

This clonotype occurred once. This chain connects TRBV20-1 to TRBJ1-5; D not resolved. V was clipped by 3 bases and J by 3 bases, with 9 bases between them. The CDR3 totals 13 residues. Germline V lookup: CDR1 DFQATT, CDR2 SNEGSKA (reference sequence). The CDR3 reads CSARMGDNQPQHF. In nucleotides, the CDR3 is TGCAGTGCTAGGATGGGCGACAATCAGCCCCAGCATTTT.

The chain has TRBV7-2 and TRBJ2-7, with TRBD2 identical over 8 bases. The germline V gene has CDR1 SGHTA and CDR2 FQGNSA. The junction had 9 bases not matched to a gene; V was cut back by 1 base and J by 4 bases. The length of the CDR3 is 16 residues. CDR3 sequence reads: CASSLEGTRIGYEQYF. The CDR3 DNA follows: TGTGCCAGCAGCTTAGAGGGGACTAGGATTGGGTACGAGCAGTACTTC.

The rearrangement uses TRBV19 and TRBJ2-7; D is possibly TRBD1 (5 bases). The V and J ends lost 3 bases and 4 bases respectively, with 16 bases between them. CDR3 size: 15 residues. Germline CDR1 reads LNHDA; CDR2 reads SQIVND (reference sequence). CDR3 sequence (DNA): TGTGCCAGTAGTATTGCTCCAGGGATCCAATACGAGCAGTACTTC. This encodes CASSIAPGIQYEQYF.

In its sample, this clonotype was seen a few times. The genes are TRBV27 and TRBJ1-5; no firm D call. The length of the CDR3 is 13 residues. Germline V lookup: CDR1 MNHEY, CDR2 SMNVEV (reference sequence). V was clipped by 6 bases and J by 0 bases, with 6 bases between them. The DNA of the CDR3 is TGTGCCAGCAGGCTACATAGCAATCAGCCCCAGCATTTT. As protein: CASRLHSNQPQHF.

The V and J genes are TRBV29-1 and TRBJ2-1; no firm D call. The CDR3 length is 12 residues. V was shortened by 3 bases and J by 5 bases, with 8 bases between the two germline ends. Germline lookup yields CDR1 SQVTM and CDR2 ANQGSEA. The CDR3 bases are TGCAGCGTTGATCCCAGCCACAATGAGCAGTTCTTC. Translated, it gives CSVDPSHNEQFF.

The V and J genes are TRBV4-1 and TRBJ2-1, with TRBD2 matching over 10 bases. Per germline, CDR1 MGHRA and CDR2 YSYEKL. After removal of 1 base from V and 3 bases from J, the junction contained 0 bases not matched to a gene. The CDR3 contains 15 residues. The CDR3 nucleotides read TGCGCCAGCAGCCAAGCTAGCGGGAGCTACAATGAGCAGTTCTTC. The encoded protein is CASSQASGSYNEQFF.

This clonotype was counted between two and nine times. The chain employs TRBV12-3 or TRBV12-4 and TRBJ2-3, with 7 bases identical to TRBD2. The CDR3 length is 17 residues. V lost 6 bases to trimming and J lost 5 bases; unmatched junction nucleotides: 17. CDR3 bases: TGTGCCAGCAGCTTAACCCCACTAGGCGGGAGAATAGATACGCAGTATTTT. This gives the protein CASSLTPLGGRIDTQYF.

The chain couples TRBV30 to TRBJ2-7, with D possibly matching TRBD1 (5 bases). The germline gives CDR1 GTSNPN, CDR2 SVGIG (reference sequence). The length of the CDR3 is 14 residues. Trimming stripped 2 bases from V and 3 bases from J, with 14 bases between. This chain's CDR3 is CAWSLGRGYYEQYF. CDR3 nucleotides: TGTGCCTGGAGTCTGGGAAGGGGATACTACGAGCAGTACTTC.

The chain couples TRBV20-1 to TRBJ1-2; D possibly corresponds to TRBD1 (6 bases). Germline CDR1 and CDR2: DFQATT and SNEGSKA (reference sequence). The CDR3 has 13 amino acids. The CDR3 bases are TGCAGCGTCGAGACAGGCCCAAAAGATGGCTACACCTTC. Translating it yields CSVETGPKDGYTF.

Comments on this clonotype: A much more abundant neighbour one base away suggests this may be a read error. This chain uses TRBV7-2 with TRBJ1-2; perhaps TRBD1 as D (5 bases). This CDR3 spans 13 amino acids. Looked up from germline, CDR1 is SGHTA and CDR2 is FQGNSA. CDR3 sequence reads: CASSVAGSGGYTF. CDR3 bases: TGTGCCAGCAGCGTAGCAGGGTCGGGTGGCTACACCTTC.

The chain couples TRBV28 to TRBJ2-7; 9 bases align to TRBD1. Germline CDR1 MDHEN, CDR2 SYDVKM. The CDR3 is 16 amino acids. Losses at the gene ends were 5 bases for V and 3 bases for J; bases not matched to a gene: 11. Here the CDR3 reads CASSPPTGQGIYEQYF. Written as DNA, the CDR3 is TGTGCCAGCAGTCCGCCTACGGGACAGGGAATCTACGAGCAGTACTTC.

This clonotype has a handful of counts. V is TRBV29-1 and J is TRBJ2-7; no definite D call. This CDR3 contains 13 residues. V was trimmed by 5 bases and J by 7 bases, leaving 18 bases between them. Germline V gene sequence: CDR1 SQVTM, CDR2 ANQGSEA. The CDR3 loop is CSVRVLGSYEQYF. The CDR3 DNA is TGCAGCGTTAGGGTACTTGGGTCTTATGAGCAGTACTTC.

This clonotype was seen once. The rearrangement uses TRBV3-1 and TRBJ2-7, with D tentatively TRBD2 (6 bases). This CDR3 has 18 amino acids. Germline assignment: CDR1 LGHDT and CDR2 YNNKEL (reference sequence). The V and J ends lost 10 bases and 0 bases respectively, with 28 bases between them. Here the CDR3 reads CATTPGRLPSTSSYEQYF. DNA of the CDR3: TGTGCCACCACGCCCGGGAGACTACCTTCAACTAGCTCCTACGAGCAGTACTTC.

The chain is built from TRBV20-1 and TRBJ2-3, with D possibly being TRBD2 (5 bases). The CDR3 covers 13 residues. The germline CDR1 and CDR2 sequences are DFQATT and SNEGSKA (reference sequence). V lost 5 bases to trimming and J lost 5 bases, with 14 bases between them. The CDR3: CSADEGRRDTQYF. The CDR3 DNA follows: TGCAGTGCTGATGAGGGCCGTAGAGATACGCAGTATTTT.

This clonotype was seen more than once but under ten times. Compared with germline, one end of the junction differs, possibly owing to a read error. V usage is TRBV28 and J usage is TRBJ2-5; possibly TRBD2 for D (5 bases). This CDR3 region has 13 residues. Per germline, CDR1 MDHEN and CDR2 SYDVKM. The CDR3 loop reads CASSFPGLETQYF. The CDR3 DNA reads as TGCGCCAGCAGCTTTCCGGGGTTGGAGACCCAGTACTTC. Based on the CDR3 plus reference TRBV28 and TRBJ2-5, the full variable domain is DVKVTQSSRYLVKRTGEKVFLECVQDMDHENMFWYRQDPGLGLRLIYFSYDVKMKEKGDIPEGYSVSREKKERFSLILESASTNQTSMYLCASSFPGLETQYFGPGTRLLVL.

This chain joins TRBV28 and TRBJ2-1; D is uncertain. V gave up 7 bases and J gave up 9 bases, with 16 bases separating them. Germline CDR1 MDHEN, CDR2 SYDVKM. The CDR3 loop spans 13 amino acids. The chain's CDR3 is CASTRRSPPEQFF. CDR3 DNA sequence: TGTGCCAGCACCAGGCGGTCCCCCCCTGAGCAGTTCTTC.

J is TRBJ2-7 and V is TRBV20-1, with 13 bases that match TRBD2. TRBJ2-5 explains the end of the DNA better; the J call may be wrong. The CDR3 consists of 18 residues. Germline CDR1 DFQATT, CDR2 SNEGSKA (reference sequence). The CDR3 sequence: CSARGSGLAGEGQETQYF. The CDR3 nucleotides are TGCAGTGCTAGGGGGAGTGGACTAGCGGGAGAGGGTCAAGAGACCCAGTACTTC.